The clone carrying this T cell receptor beta chain is medium-sized within its sample. This entry comes from a study of CD8+ T cells in alopecia areata. The V gene lost 2 bases and the J gene lost 4 bases, with 6 bases spanning the gap. Germline lookup yields CDR1 MRHNA and CDR2 SNTAGT. The CDR3 spans 13 residues. Sequencing relied on a cDNA template that was reverse transcribed from extracted RNA. The assay was immunoSEQ multiplex PCR, and TCRdb's table has in-frame clones only and misses some. The sample contains 200,000 to 250,000 clones, about 56% of which appear only once. V is TRBV6-4 and J is TRBJ2-1; D gene ambiguous. The sequence was obtained from a human donor in good health. The sample was CD8+ T cells sorted from blood. For the CDR3, the DNA is TGTGCCAGCAGTGACACGGAATACAATGAGCAGTTCTTC. Protein: CASSDTEYNEQFF.